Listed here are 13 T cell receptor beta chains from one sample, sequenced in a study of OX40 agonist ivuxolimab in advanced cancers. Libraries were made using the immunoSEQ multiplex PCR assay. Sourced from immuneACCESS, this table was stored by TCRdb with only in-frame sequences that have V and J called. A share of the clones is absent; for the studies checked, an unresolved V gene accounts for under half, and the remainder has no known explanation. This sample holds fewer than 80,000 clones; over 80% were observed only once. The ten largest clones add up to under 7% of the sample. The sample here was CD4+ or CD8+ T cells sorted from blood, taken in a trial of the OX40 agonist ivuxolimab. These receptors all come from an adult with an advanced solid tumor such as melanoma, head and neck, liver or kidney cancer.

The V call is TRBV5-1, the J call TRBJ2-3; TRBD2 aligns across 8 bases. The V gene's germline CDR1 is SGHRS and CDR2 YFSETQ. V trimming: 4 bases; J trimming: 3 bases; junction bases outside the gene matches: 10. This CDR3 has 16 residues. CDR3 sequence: CASSRNREGLTDTQYF. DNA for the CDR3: TGCGCCAGCAGCCGGAACCGGGAGGGCCTGACAGATACGCAGTATTTT.

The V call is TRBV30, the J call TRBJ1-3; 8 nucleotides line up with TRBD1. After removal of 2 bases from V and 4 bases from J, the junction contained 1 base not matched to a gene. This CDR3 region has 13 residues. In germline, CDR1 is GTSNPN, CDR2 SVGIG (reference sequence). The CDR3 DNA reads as TGTGCCTGGAGTTCAGGGGGCGGAAACACCATATATTTT. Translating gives CAWSSGGGNTIYF.

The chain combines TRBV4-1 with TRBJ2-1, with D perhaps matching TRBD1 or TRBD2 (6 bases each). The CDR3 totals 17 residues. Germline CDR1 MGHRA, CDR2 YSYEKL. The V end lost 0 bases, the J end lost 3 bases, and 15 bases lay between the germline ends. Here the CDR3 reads CASSQDRGRTVYNEQFF. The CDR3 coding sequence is TGCGCCAGCAGCCAAGATCGTGGGAGGACAGTCTACAATGAGCAGTTCTTC.

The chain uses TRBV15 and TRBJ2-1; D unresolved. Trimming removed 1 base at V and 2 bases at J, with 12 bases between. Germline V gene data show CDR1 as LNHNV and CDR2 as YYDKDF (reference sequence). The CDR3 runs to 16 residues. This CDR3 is CATSRVLPPTYNEQFF. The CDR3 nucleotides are TGTGCCACCAGCAGAGTACTACCCCCGACCTACAATGAGCAGTTCTTC.

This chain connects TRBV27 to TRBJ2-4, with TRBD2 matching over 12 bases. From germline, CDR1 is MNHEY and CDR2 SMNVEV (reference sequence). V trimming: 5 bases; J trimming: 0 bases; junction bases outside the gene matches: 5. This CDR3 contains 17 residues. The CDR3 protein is CASSALTSGGAKNIQYF. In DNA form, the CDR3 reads TGTGCCAGCAGTGCCCTGACTAGCGGGGGAGCCAAAAACATTCAGTACTTC.

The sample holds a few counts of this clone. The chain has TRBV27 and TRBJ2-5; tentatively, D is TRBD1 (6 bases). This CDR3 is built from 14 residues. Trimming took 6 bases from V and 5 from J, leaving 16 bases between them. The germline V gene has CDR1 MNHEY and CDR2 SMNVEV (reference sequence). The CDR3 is CASSPTGPGETQYF. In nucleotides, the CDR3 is TGTGCCAGCAGCCCAACAGGGCCTGGGGAGACCCAGTACTTC.

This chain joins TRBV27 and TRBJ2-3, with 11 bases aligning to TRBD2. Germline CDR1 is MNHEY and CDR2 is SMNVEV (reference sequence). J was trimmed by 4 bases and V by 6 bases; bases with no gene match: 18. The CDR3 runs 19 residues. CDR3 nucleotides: TGTGCCAGCAGCGGTTTCCCTGATAGCGGGAGGGCCAAATCAGATACGCAGTATTTT. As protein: CASSGFPDSGRAKSDTQYF.

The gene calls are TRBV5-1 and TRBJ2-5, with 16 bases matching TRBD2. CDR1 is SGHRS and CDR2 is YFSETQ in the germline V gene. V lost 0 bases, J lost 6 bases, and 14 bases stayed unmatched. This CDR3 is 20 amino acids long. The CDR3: CASSLEGLAGGPTPLKTQYF. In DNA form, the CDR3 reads TGCGCCAGCAGCTTGGAGGGACTAGCGGGAGGGCCGACCCCGCTAAAGACCCAGTACTTC. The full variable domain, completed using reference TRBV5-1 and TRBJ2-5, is KAGVTQTPRYLIKTRGQQVTLSCSPISGHRSVSWYQQTPGQGLQFLFEYFSETQRNKGNFPGRFSGRQFSNSRSEMNVSTLELGDSALYLCASSLEGLAGGPTPLKTQYFGPGTRLLVL.

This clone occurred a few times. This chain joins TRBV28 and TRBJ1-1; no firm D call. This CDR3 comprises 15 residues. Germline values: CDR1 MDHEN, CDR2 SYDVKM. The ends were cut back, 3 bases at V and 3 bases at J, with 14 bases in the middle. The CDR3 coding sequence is TGTGCCAGCAGTTTGGCCCGTAGGAGGGACACTGAAGCTTTCTTT. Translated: CASSLARRRDTEAFF.

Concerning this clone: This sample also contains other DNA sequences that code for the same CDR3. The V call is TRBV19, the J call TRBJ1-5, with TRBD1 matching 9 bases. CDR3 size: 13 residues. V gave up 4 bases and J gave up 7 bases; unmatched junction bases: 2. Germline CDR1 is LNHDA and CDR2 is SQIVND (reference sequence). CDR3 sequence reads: CASSRDRDQPQHF. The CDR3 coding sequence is TGTGCCAGTAGTAGGGACAGGGACCAGCCCCAGCATTTT.

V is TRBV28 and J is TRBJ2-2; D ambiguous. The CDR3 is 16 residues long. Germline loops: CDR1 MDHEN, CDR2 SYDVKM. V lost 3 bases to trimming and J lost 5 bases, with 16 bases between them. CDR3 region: CASSFERNSWTGELFF. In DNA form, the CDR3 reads TGTGCCAGCAGTTTCGAACGCAACTCGTGGACCGGGGAGCTGTTTTTT.

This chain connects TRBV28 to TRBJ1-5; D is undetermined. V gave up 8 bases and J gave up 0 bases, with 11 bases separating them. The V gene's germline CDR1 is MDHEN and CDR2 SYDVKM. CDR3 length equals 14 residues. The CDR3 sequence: CASGRDYSNQPQHF. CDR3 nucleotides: TGTGCCAGCGGCCGGGATTATAGCAATCAGCCCCAGCATTTT.

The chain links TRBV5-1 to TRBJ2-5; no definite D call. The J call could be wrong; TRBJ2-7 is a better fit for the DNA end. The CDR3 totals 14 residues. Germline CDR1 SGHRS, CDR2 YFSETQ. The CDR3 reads CASSLAWYIYEQYF. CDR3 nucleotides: TGCGCCAGCAGCTTGGCCTGGTACATTTACGAGCAGTACTTC.